This T cell receptor (beta chain) was observed in a study of beta chain features in type 1 diabetes. Findings and limits, study-wide: The question of HLA type influencing TCRB rearrangement was one that remained unresolved here. In every one of the four CD4+ subsets, TCRB CDR3s were moderately but significantly shorter in Type 1 diabetes patients.

This clone was counted a few times. Its antigen is not identified. Expressed TCRB transcripts were sequenced because the isolated RNA had all been reverse transcribed beforehand. Data came from immunoSEQ multiplex PCR; TCRdb stores just in-frame clones and leaves some out. The top ten hold more than 0.025% of the sample, which has approximately 250,000 clones, less than 15% seen once. Germline V gene lookup returns CDR1 SGHTA and CDR2 FQGNSA. This CDR3 is 13 amino acids long. Losses at the gene ends were 5 bases for V and 6 bases for J; bases not matched to a gene: 5. J is TRBJ2-7 and V is TRBV7-2; TRBD2 matches at 9 bases. The TCR was taken from a woman between 35 and 50 years old in good health. Sequencing was done on a sample of naive CD4+ T cells from blood. The CDR3, as DNA: TGTGCCAGCAGCCCGCAACTAGCGGGCGAGCAGTACTTC. The encoded protein is CASSPQLAGEQYF.